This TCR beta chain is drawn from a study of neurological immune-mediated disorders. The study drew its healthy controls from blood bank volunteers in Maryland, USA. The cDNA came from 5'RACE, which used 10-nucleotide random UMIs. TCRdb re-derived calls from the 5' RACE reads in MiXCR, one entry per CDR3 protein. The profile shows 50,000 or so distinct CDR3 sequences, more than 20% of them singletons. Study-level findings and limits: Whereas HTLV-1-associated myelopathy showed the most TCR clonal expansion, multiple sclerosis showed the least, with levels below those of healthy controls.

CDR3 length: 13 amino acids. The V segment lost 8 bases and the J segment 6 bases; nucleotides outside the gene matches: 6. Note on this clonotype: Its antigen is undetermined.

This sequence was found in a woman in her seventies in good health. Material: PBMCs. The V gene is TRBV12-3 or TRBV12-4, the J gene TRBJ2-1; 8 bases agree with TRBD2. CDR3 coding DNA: TGTGCCAGCCGGCGGGGGGAAACCAATGAGCAGTTCTTC. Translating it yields CASRRGETNEQFF.